One sample yielded the 32 T cell receptor beta chains listed below, sequenced in a study of identical twins. TCRdb fed the 5' RACE reads into MiXCR, producing one record per CDR3 protein. In the table there are more than 250,000 distinct CDR3 sequences, less than 9% of which are singletons. These records were also assigned to another study, of yellow fever vaccine responses in identical twins.

Sequenced input: memory (CD45RO+) T cells sorted from blood. These receptors originate from a woman aged 18-30 years in good health.

This clonotype occurred a few times. The chain couples TRBV5-1 to TRBJ2-2; no reliable D call. CDR1 and CDR2 (germline): SGHRS, YFSETQ. With 0 bases removed from V and 0 bases from J, the gap between germline ends came to 9 bases. CDR3 size: 16 residues. CDR3 nucleotide sequence: TGCGCCAGCAGCTTGGCGGTACTTGCGAACACCGGGGAGCTGTTTTTT. Its translation is CASSLAVLANTGELFF.

This clonotype showed up many times. The chain recombines TRBV10-3 with TRBJ1-2; D is perhaps TRBD1 (5 bases). The V gene lost 8 bases and the J gene lost 8 bases, with 18 bases spanning the gap. Germline-derived CDR1 and CDR2 are ENHRY and SYGVKD. This CDR3 is 13 amino acids long. The CDR3 nucleotides are TGTGCCATCGGGGGTCCTAAAGGCCAAGGCTACACCTTC. It yields the protein CAIGGPKGQGYTF.

This clonotype has a count of ten or more. The rearrangement uses TRBV6-1 and TRBJ2-1; the match to TRBD1 covers 7 bases. V was clipped by 2 bases and J by 4 bases; unmatched bases: 8. The CDR3 is made up of 16 amino acids. Per the germline V gene, CDR1 is MNHNS and CDR2 is SASEGT. Here the CDR3 DNA reads TGTGCCAGCAGTGAAAGGGGACAGATCTTATACAATGAGCAGTTCTTC. This gives the protein CASSERGQILYNEQFF.

This sequence joins TRBV20-1 and TRBJ2-5; TRBD2 agrees at 10 bases. J lost 1 base, V lost 2 bases, and 4 bases had no gene match. There are 15 residues in the CDR3. Germline assignment: CDR1 DFQATT and CDR2 SNEGSKA (reference sequence). CDR3 residues: CSARLLAGAQETQYF. The CDR3 DNA sequence: TGCAGTGCTAGACTTCTAGCGGGGGCCCAAGAGACCCAGTACTTC.

This clonotype came up many times. V and J are TRBV28 and TRBJ1-1; no clear D. Germline lookup yields CDR1 MDHEN and CDR2 SYDVKM. With 1 base removed from V and 3 bases from J, the gap between germline ends came to 15 bases. This CDR3 comprises 16 residues. CDR3 amino acids: CASSLLGGYRDTEAFF. DNA for the CDR3: TGTGCCAGCAGTTTATTGGGAGGGTATCGGGACACTGAAGCTTTCTTT.

This clonotype occurred a few times. The rearrangement links TRBV20-1 to TRBJ1-5, with 8 bases lining up with TRBD1. V lost 3 bases and J lost 5; bases outside the gene matches: 6. Looked up from germline, CDR1 is DFQATT and CDR2 is SNEGSKA (reference sequence). CDR3 length: 14 residues. The CDR3 DNA reads as TGCAGTGCTAGTGAGGACAGGGACTATCAGCCCCAGCATTTT. This sequence encodes CSASEDRDYQPQHF.

The chain couples TRBV2 to TRBJ2-1; the match to TRBD1 covers 7 bases. With 5 bases clipped from V and 1 base from J, the junction kept 5 bases outside the gene matches. This CDR3 contains 15 residues. Germline V gives CDR1 SNHLY, CDR2 FYNNEI. The CDR3 loop is CASSKTGKSYNEQFF. The CDR3, as DNA: TGTGCCAGCAGTAAGACAGGGAAATCCTACAATGAGCAGTTCTTC.

Ten or more counts support this clonotype. The genes are TRBV5-5 and TRBJ2-3; D remains unclear. Germline V gene sequence: CDR1 SGHKS, CDR2 YYEKEE (reference sequence). Deletions cut 3 bases from V and 0 bases from J, with 5 bases between. There are 13 residues in the CDR3. CDR3: CASSSLSTDTQYF. The DNA of the CDR3 is TGTGCCAGCAGCTCTCTGAGCACAGATACGCAGTATTTT. The whole variable domain, remainder taken from reference TRBV5-5 and TRBJ2-3, is DAGVTQSPTHLIKTRGQQVTLRCSPISGHKSVSWYQQVLGQGPQFIFQYYEKEERGRGNFPDRFSARQFPNYSSELNVNALLLGDSALYLCASSSLSTDTQYFGPGTRLTVL.

This clonotype came up a few times. The gene calls are TRBV10-1 and TRBJ1-2, with 7 positions matching TRBD1. V shed 4 bases, J shed 7 bases, and the junction held 9 bases outside the gene matches. In germline, CDR1 is WNHNN, CDR2 SYGVQD (reference sequence). The CDR3 has 14 residues. The CDR3 reads CASSGTGSPGGYTF. The CDR3, as DNA: TGCGCCAGCAGTGGGACAGGCTCTCCGGGTGGCTACACCTTC.

This clonotype was recorded a few times. J is TRBJ1-1 and V is TRBV24-1; TRBD1 might be the D (6 bases). The CDR3 has 18 residues. V dropped 0 bases and J dropped 2 bases, with 18 bases sitting between them. Per germline, CDR1 KGHDR and CDR2 SFDVKD. CDR3 loop: CATSDLFLTGISNTEAFF. The CDR3 DNA reads as TGTGCCACCAGTGATTTGTTCTTGACAGGAATATCCAACACTGAAGCTTTCTTT.

This clonotype was counted a few times. The chain combines TRBV2 with TRBJ2-5; D ambiguous. Between the trimmed V and J ends, which lost 8 bases and 0 bases, there was a span of 16 bases. Germline V lookup: CDR1 SNHLY, CDR2 FYNNEI. CDR3 length: 15 amino acids. The CDR3 sequence: CASLDQSTYQETQYF. In DNA, the CDR3 is TGTGCCAGCCTGGACCAATCTACGTACCAAGAGACCCAGTACTTC.

The chain links TRBV12-5 to TRBJ1-6; tentative D call: TRBD1 (5 bases). CDR3 size: 11 residues. Germline V gene sequence: CDR1 LGHNT, CDR2 FRNRAP. The V gene lost 10 bases and the J gene lost 8 bases, with 9 bases spanning the gap. This CDR3 reads CATGRDSPLHF. CDR3 DNA sequence: TGTGCTACGGGGCGGGATTCACCCCTCCACTTT. The full variable domain, completed using reference TRBV12-5 and TRBJ1-6, is DARVTQTPRHKVTEMGQEVTMRCQPILGHNTVFWYRQTMMQGLELLAYFRNRAPLDDSGMPKDRFSAEMPDATLATLKIQPSEPRDSAVYFCATGRDSPLHFGNGTRLTVT.

There are a few counts of this clonotype. This chain links TRBV4-1 with TRBJ2-1; tentative D call: TRBD1 (5 bases). The V end was cut by 3 bases, the J end by 4 bases, with 13 bases between. This CDR3 is built from 15 residues. Germline assignment: CDR1 MGHRA and CDR2 YSYEKL. CDR3 nucleotides: TGCGCCAGCAGCCAGGTCGACAGTCTTTACAATGAGCAGTTCTTC. Its translation: CASSQVDSLYNEQFF.

The rearrangement joins TRBV3-1 to TRBJ2-3, with no clear D. The V end lost 0 bases, the J end lost 3 bases, and 28 bases lay between the germline ends. CDR1 is LGHDT and CDR2 is YNNKEL in the germline V gene (reference sequence). This CDR3 is built from 21 residues. The CDR3 DNA follows: TGTGCCAGCAGCCAAGAGCCGGCTACGCAGCTACCAGCCGCTCTAACAGATACGCAGTATTTT. Translated: CASSQEPATQLPAALTDTQYF.

The chain is built from TRBV27 and TRBJ2-7; the D is unclear. V was cut by 4 bases and J by 0 bases, with 7 bases left in between. This CDR3 contains 13 residues. From germline, CDR1 is MNHEY and CDR2 SMNVEV (reference sequence). The chain's CDR3 is CASSSWSSYEQYF. CDR3 in DNA: TGTGCCAGCAGTTCCTGGAGCTCCTACGAGCAGTACTTC.

This clonotype turned up a few times. The CDR3 here is CSARLLSGGAPDTQYF. The DNA for the CDR3 is TGCAGTGCTAGACTCCTTAGCGGGGGGGCCCCAGATACGCAGTATTTT. The chain links TRBV20-1 to TRBJ2-3, with TRBD2 identical over 11 bases. CDR3 length: 16 amino acids. From germline, CDR1 is DFQATT and CDR2 SNEGSKA (reference sequence). V lost 2 bases and J lost 4; bases outside the gene matches: 8.

This clonotype was found many times. The chain links TRBV7-2 to TRBJ2-1, with 8 nucleotides matching TRBD2. CDR1 and CDR2 (germline): SGHTA, FQGNSA. CDR3 size: 16 residues. V was clipped by 1 base and J by 8 bases; unmatched bases: 10. The CDR3 loop is CASSLGAGGVRHEQFF. CDR3 DNA sequence: TGTGCCAGCAGCTTAGGGGCCGGGGGGGTTCGTCATGAGCAGTTCTTC.

The chain carries TRBV20-1 and TRBJ2-2; no clear D gene. Germline values: CDR1 DFQATT, CDR2 SNEGSKA (reference sequence). The CDR3 length is 12 residues. V shed 5 bases and J shed 1 base, with 5 bases lying between them. The CDR3 protein is CSAPENTGELFF. For the CDR3, the DNA is TGCAGTGCTCCCGAGAACACCGGGGAGCTGTTTTTT.

On this clonotype: Being one base from a much bigger clone, this may be a read error. J is TRBJ2-7 and V is TRBV28; 9 bases line up with TRBD1. Germline CDR1 reads MDHEN; CDR2 reads SYDVKM. Unmatched junction bases numbered 10, after V lost 2 bases and J lost 5 bases. CDR3 length: 16 residues. The CDR3 region has the DNA TGTGCCAGCAGTTTAGGGGCACAGGGGGCATTGAACGAGCAGTACTTC. Protein sequence: CASSLGAQGALNEQYF.

This clonotype was recorded at least ten times. The chain couples TRBV2 to TRBJ2-1; D is perhaps TRBD2 (5 bases). Germline V gene data show CDR1 as SNHLY and CDR2 as FYNNEI. V shed 6 bases and J shed 0 bases, with 9 bases lying between them. The CDR3 sequence is 14 residues long. CDR3: CASRDWSSYNEQFF. The DNA of the CDR3 is TGTGCCAGCAGGGACTGGAGCTCCTACAATGAGCAGTTCTTC.

This clonotype was detected many times. The rearrangement joins TRBV20-1 to TRBJ2-7; TRBD1 aligns across 12 bases. This CDR3 is built from 14 residues. Losses at the gene ends were 5 bases for V and 4 bases for J; bases not matched to a gene: 6. Germline lookup yields CDR1 DFQATT and CDR2 SNEGSKA (reference sequence). The CDR3 DNA sequence: TGCAGTGCTTCCCCGGGACAGGGGGCATACGAGCAGTACTTC. Translation gives CSASPGQGAYEQYF.

Many counts were recorded for this clonotype. V gene TRBV5-1 combines with J gene TRBJ2-5; possibly TRBD1 or TRBD2 for D (6 bases each). With 7 bases removed from V and 1 base from J, the gap between germline ends came to 17 bases. The length of the CDR3 is 15 residues. CDR1 and CDR2 from the germline V gene are SGHRS and YFSETQ. As DNA, the CDR3 is TGCGCCAGCGGGTTTGGCGGGACATCCCAAGAGACCCAGTACTTC. Its translation is CASGFGGTSQETQYF.

There are many counts of this clonotype. The chain carries TRBV6-1 and TRBJ2-7; perhaps TRBD2 as D (6 bases). The CDR3 length is 13 residues. Trimming removed 2 bases from V and 6 bases from J, with 11 bases in between. Per the germline V gene, CDR1 is MNHNS and CDR2 is SASEGT. The CDR3 spells CASSELPGVEQYF. The DNA for the CDR3 is TGTGCCAGCAGTGAACTCCCGGGAGTCGAGCAGTACTTC.

This clonotype was counted many times. The CDR3 DNA is TGTGCCAGCAGTTCTCCGGGACAGCTCAATAATTCACCCCTCCACTTT. It encodes CASSSPGQLNNSPLHF. The chain combines TRBV12-3 or TRBV12-4 with TRBJ1-6; 7 bases match TRBD1. The CDR3 is 16 amino acids. V trimming: 4 bases; J trimming: 5 bases; junction bases outside the gene matches: 8.

This clonotype was seen only a few times. J is TRBJ2-7 and V is TRBV6-1; 10 bases agree with TRBD2. The CDR3 has 15 amino acids. CDR1 and CDR2 (germline): MNHNS, SASEGT. V lost 6 bases to trimming and J lost 3 bases; unmatched junction nucleotides: 8. In DNA form, the CDR3 reads TGTGCCAGCAGCGACAGGGCTAGCGGGAGCTACGAGCAGTACTTC. Translation: CASSDRASGSYEQYF.

This clonotype was counted a few times. This chain uses TRBV12-3 or TRBV12-4 with TRBJ2-1; 16 bases match TRBD2. The CDR3 contains 18 residues. V was clipped by 6 bases and J by 2 bases; unmatched bases: 7. The CDR3 region is CASSPGLAGGPPYNEQFF. The CDR3 nucleotides are TGTGCCAGCAGCCCGGGACTAGCGGGAGGGCCCCCCTACAATGAGCAGTTCTTC.

This clonotype was counted at least ten times. The V call is TRBV5-1, the J call TRBJ2-7; D gene ambiguous. CDR3 length equals 12 residues. Germline CDR1 SGHRS, CDR2 YFSETQ. V lost 10 bases and J 1 base, leaving 12 bases between the germline ends. The chain's CDR3 is CASRRRSYEQYV. The CDR3 bases are TGCGCCTCCCGGCGGCGGTCCTACGAGCAGTACGTC.

This chain uses TRBV6-2 or TRBV6-3 with TRBJ2-2; TRBD2 matches at 14 bases. The CDR3 contains 18 residues. Germline V CDR1 and CDR2: MNHEY, SVGEGT. After removal of 1 base from V and 1 base from J, the junction contained 2 bases not matched to a gene. The CDR3 is CASSYFGLAGGNTGELFF. The CDR3 DNA sequence: TGTGCCAGCAGTTACTTCGGACTAGCGGGAGGGAACACCGGGGAGCTGTTTTTT.

Many counts were recorded for this clonotype. This rearrangement joins TRBV7-9 to TRBJ1-2; D is ambiguous. The V end lost 3 bases, the J end lost 3 bases, and 5 bases lay between the germline ends. Germline V gene lookup returns CDR1 SEHNR and CDR2 FQNEAQ (reference sequence). The CDR3 covers 12 residues. CDR3 bases: TGTGCCAGCAGCTTCGCGTACTATGGCTACACCTTC. Its protein is CASSFAYYGYTF.

This clonotype was seen a handful of times. The chain joins TRBV7-6 to TRBJ2-3, with 10 bases lining up with TRBD1. Germline CDR1 and CDR2: SGHVS and FNYEAQ. The CDR3 length is 18 residues. The trim removed 5 bases at V and 4 bases at J, leaving 15 bases unmatched. In nucleotides, the CDR3 is TGTGCCAGCAGCCCACGCGCGGGGGGACAGGGGAGCGCAGATACGCAGTATTTT. Amino acids: CASSPRAGGQGSADTQYF.

The sample holds many counts of this clonotype. This rearrangement joins TRBV5-1 to TRBJ1-1; D not resolved. The CDR3 has 15 residues. V was shortened by 0 bases and J by 1 base, with 10 bases between the two germline ends. Germline V gives CDR1 SGHRS, CDR2 YFSETQ. The CDR3 loop reads CASSLVETENTEAFF. The CDR3 DNA reads as TGCGCCAGCAGCTTGGTAGAGACGGAGAACACTGAAGCTTTCTTT.

This clonotype was found many times. The V and J genes are TRBV9 and TRBJ2-1; no clear D. Looked up from germline, CDR1 is SGDLS and CDR2 is YYNGEE. The CDR3 covers 16 residues. Trimming shortened V by 0 bases and J by 0 bases, and 10 bases separated the two germline ends. CDR3: CASSVEVVSSYNEQFF. CDR3 nucleotide sequence: TGTGCCAGCAGCGTAGAGGTCGTAAGCTCCTACAATGAGCAGTTCTTC.